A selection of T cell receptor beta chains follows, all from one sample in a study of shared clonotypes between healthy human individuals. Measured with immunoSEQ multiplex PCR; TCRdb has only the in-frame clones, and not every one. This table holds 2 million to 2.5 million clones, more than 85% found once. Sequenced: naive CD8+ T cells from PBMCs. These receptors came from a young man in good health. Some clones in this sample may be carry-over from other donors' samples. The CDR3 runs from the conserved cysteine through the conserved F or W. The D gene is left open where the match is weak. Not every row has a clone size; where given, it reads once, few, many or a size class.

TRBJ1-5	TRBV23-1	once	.	CASSQGPNHSNQPQHF	TGCGCCAGCAGTCAAGGGCCAAACCATAGCAATCAGCCCCAGCATTTT
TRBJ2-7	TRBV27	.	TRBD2	CASSPLGAGVVYEQYF	TGTGCCAGCAGTCCCCTTGGAGCGGGAGTTGTTTACGAGCAGTACTTC
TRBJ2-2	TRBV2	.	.	CASSGTANTGELFF	TGTGCCAGCAGTGGGACAGCGAACACCGGGGAGCTGTTTTTT
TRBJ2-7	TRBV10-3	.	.	CAISEPGGNYEQYF	TGTGCCATCAGTGAACCAGGAGGGAACTACGAGCAGTACTTC
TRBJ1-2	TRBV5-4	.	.	CASSYPRGDSAYGYTF	TGTGCCAGCAGCTACCCCCGTGGGGATTCGGCCTATGGCTACACCTTC
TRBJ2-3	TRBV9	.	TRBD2	CASSVGGGEGDTQYF	TGTGCCAGCAGCGTAGGAGGAGGGGAGGGAGATACGCAGTATTTT
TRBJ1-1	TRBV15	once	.	CATSRGLKGNRWSTEAFF	TGTGCCACCAGCAGAGGACTTAAGGGTAATCGATGGAGTACTGAAGCTTTCTTT
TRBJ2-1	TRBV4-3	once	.	CASSQYLAASSYNEQFF	TGCGCCAGCAGCCAGTATTTGGCGGCTAGCTCCTACAATGAGCAGTTCTTC
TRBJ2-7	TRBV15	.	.	CATSRAVSLADKYEQYF	TGTGCCACCAGCAGAGCTGTATCGTTAGCGGATAAGTACGAGCAGTACTTC
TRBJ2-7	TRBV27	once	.	CASSLRDTLYEQYF	TGTGCCAGCAGTTTAAGGGACACCCTCTACGAGCAGTACTTC
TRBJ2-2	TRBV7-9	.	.	CASSLPQNSATGELFF	TGTGCCAGCAGCTTACCCCAGAACAGCGCGACCGGGGAGCTGTTTTTT
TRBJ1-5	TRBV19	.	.	CASSIDWGGNQPQHF	TGTGCCAGTAGTATAGATTGGGGTGGCAATCAGCCCCAGCATTTT
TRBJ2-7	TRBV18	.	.	CASSPGQPIYYEQYF	TGTGCCAGCTCACCGGGTCAGCCAATTTACTACGAGCAGTACTTC
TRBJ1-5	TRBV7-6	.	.	CASSLDRAENNQPQHF	TGTGCCAGCAGCTTAGATCGGGCGGAAAACAATCAGCCCCAGCATTTT
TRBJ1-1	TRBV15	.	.	CATSGQMRNTEAFF	TGTGCCACCAGCGGACAAATGCGGAACACTGAAGCTTTCTTT
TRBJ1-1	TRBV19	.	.	CASSISRGGLEAFF	TGTGCCAGTAGTATATCCAGGGGCGGATTAGAAGCTTTCTTT
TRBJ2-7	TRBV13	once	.	CASSLASSYEQYF	TGTGCCAGCAGCTTAGCGAGCTCCTACGAGCAGTACTTC
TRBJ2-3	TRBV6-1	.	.	CASSEAWPTFTDTQYF	TGTGCCAGCAGTGAAGCCTGGCCGACTTTCACAGATACGCAGTATTTT
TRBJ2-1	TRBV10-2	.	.	CASSESGRVKYNEQFF	TGCGCCAGCAGTGAGTCGGGGCGGGTGAAATACAATGAGCAGTTCTTC
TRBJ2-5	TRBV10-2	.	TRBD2	CASKETSVARTQYF	TGCGCCAGCAAGGAGACTAGCGTAGCGCGGACCCAGTACTTC
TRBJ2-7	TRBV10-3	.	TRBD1	CAISPGQGGGEQYF	TGTGCCATCAGTCCCGGACAGGGCGGAGGTGAGCAGTACTTC
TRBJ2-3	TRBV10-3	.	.	CAISLGGEDSTDTQYF	TGTGCCATCAGTCTCGGCGGAGAAGATAGCACAGATACGCAGTATTTT
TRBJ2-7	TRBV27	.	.	CASSFGSDYEQYF	TGTGCCAGCAGTTTTGGGAGTGACTACGAGCAGTACTTC
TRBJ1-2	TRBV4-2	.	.	CASGRGGSYGYTF	TGTGCCAGCGGTCGCGGGGGCAGCTATGGCTACACCTTC
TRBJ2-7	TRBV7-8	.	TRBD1	CASTATAFRMEVRTGSFYEQYF	TGTGCCAGCACCGCCACGGCATTTAGGATGGAAGTGCGGACAGGGTCTTTCTACGAGCAGTACTTC
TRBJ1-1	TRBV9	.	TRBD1	CASSPDRGPQLAFF	TGTGCCAGCAGCCCGGACAGGGGCCCGCAATTAGCTTTCTTT
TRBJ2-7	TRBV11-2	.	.	CASSLFTGPSSYEQYF	TGTGCCAGCAGCTTATTTACGGGGCCAAGCTCCTACGAGCAGTACTTC
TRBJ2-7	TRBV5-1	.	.	CASRLRSNSGLEQYF	TGCGCCAGCAGATTGAGGTCTAACTCAGGGTTGGAGCAGTACTTC
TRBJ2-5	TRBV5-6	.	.	CASSRLEYAGDQETQYF	TGTGCCAGCAGCCGGTTAGAGTACGCAGGGGACCAAGAGACCCAGTACTTC